Listed below are T cell receptor beta chains from one sample, sequenced in a study of blood T cell repertoires in COVID-19. Sequencing used immunoSEQ multiplex PCR; TCRdb keeps in-frame clones, though not all of them. The table includes 45,000 to 60,000 clones, 70% to 90% detected once. Sequenced sample: peripheral blood. All receptors derive from a man aged 55-75 years with acute or convalescent COVID-19. Both conserved end residues are part of each CDR3. D genes are given only for firm matches. Clone size, where shown, is once, few, many, or a class for clones that have expanded.

j_call: TRBJ1-2
clone_size: NA
d_call: TRBD1
v_call: TRBV28
cdr3_nt: TGTGCCAGCAGGACAGGGGCAACTAACTATGGCTACACCTTC
cdr3_aa: CASRTGATNYGYTF

j_call: TRBJ1-6
clone_size: NA
d_call: NA
v_call: TRBV7-2
cdr3_nt: TGTGCCAGCAGCCGGCAGGGGAAGCCCCTCCACTTT
cdr3_aa: CASSRQGKPLHF

j_call: TRBJ1-1
clone_size: NA
d_call: NA
v_call: TRBV5-1
cdr3_nt: TGCGCCAGCAGCTTCGGCCGACAGATCTACCCCACTGAAGCTTTCTTT
cdr3_aa: CASSFGRQIYPTEAFF

j_call: TRBJ2-7
clone_size: NA
d_call: NA
v_call: TRBV29-1
cdr3_nt: TGCAGCGTTGTGGGCGGAGGGTACGCCTACGAGCAGTACTTC
cdr3_aa: CSVVGGGYAYEQYF

j_call: TRBJ1-2
clone_size: NA
d_call: TRBD1
v_call: TRBV6-5
cdr3_nt: TGTGCCAGCAGGCAAACAGGGGGCGACTATGGCTACACCTTC
cdr3_aa: CASRQTGGDYGYTF

j_call: TRBJ1-6
clone_size: NA
d_call: NA
v_call: TRBV5-4
cdr3_nt: TGTGCCAGCAGCTTGGGCAGCTCCTATAATTCACCCCTCCACTTT
cdr3_aa: CASSLGSSYNSPLHF

j_call: TRBJ1-2
clone_size: NA
d_call: NA
v_call: TRBV21-1
cdr3_nt: TGTGCCAGCAGCAAAGTTACGGAGAGGCCTAACTATGGCTACACCTTC
cdr3_aa: CASSKVTERPNYGYTF

j_call: TRBJ1-6
clone_size: NA
d_call: NA
v_call: TRBV5-1
cdr3_nt: TGCGCCAGCAGCTTGGGACAGATAGCCGGTAATTCACCCCTCCACTTT
cdr3_aa: CASSLGQIAGNSPLHF

j_call: TRBJ1-2
clone_size: NA
d_call: TRBD1
v_call: TRBV5-1
cdr3_nt: TGCGCCAGCAGCTTAGACAGGGTTGGCTACACCTTC
cdr3_aa: CASSLDRVGYTF

j_call: TRBJ2-4
clone_size: NA
d_call: NA
v_call: TRBV7-6
cdr3_nt: TGTGCCAGCAGCCCGAGCCCGTTACCTGGAGCCAAAAACATTCAGTACTTC
cdr3_aa: CASSPSPLPGAKNIQYF

j_call: TRBJ2-1
clone_size: NA
d_call: TRBD2
v_call: TRBV11-3
cdr3_nt: TGTGCCAGCAGCGCAGGGACTAGCGATTCCTACAATGAGCAGTTCTTC
cdr3_aa: CASSAGTSDSYNEQFF

j_call: TRBJ2-5
clone_size: NA
d_call: TRBD1
v_call: TRBV4-3
cdr3_nt: TGCGCCAGCAGCCAGACGACAGGGTCTCAAGAGACCCAGTACTTC
cdr3_aa: CASSQTTGSQETQYF

j_call: TRBJ2-1
clone_size: once
d_call: TRBD2
v_call: TRBV2
cdr3_nt: TGTGCCAGCAGTGGGACTAGCGGGAGCCGTGAGCAGTTCTTC
cdr3_aa: CASSGTSGSREQFF

j_call: TRBJ1-2
clone_size: NA
d_call: NA
v_call: TRBV24-1
cdr3_nt: TGTGCCACCTATTCTACTGAGGGACTTAACTATGGCTACACCTTC
cdr3_aa: CATYSTEGLNYGYTF

j_call: TRBJ2-7
clone_size: NA
d_call: NA
v_call: TRBV6-5
cdr3_nt: TGTGCCAGCAGTTTTCAGGTTGACTACGAGCAGTACTTC
cdr3_aa: CASSFQVDYEQYF

j_call: TRBJ2-2
clone_size: NA
d_call: NA
v_call: TRBV6-1
cdr3_nt: TGTGCCAGCAGTGAAGGTCTTTACACCGGGGAGCTGTTTTTT
cdr3_aa: CASSEGLYTGELFF

j_call: TRBJ2-4
clone_size: once
d_call: TRBD2
v_call: TRBV2
cdr3_nt: TGTGCCAGCAGTGAGAGGCCTAGCGGGCCTGCCGGAACCAAAAACATTCAGTACTTC
cdr3_aa: CASSERPSGPAGTKNIQYF

j_call: TRBJ1-2
clone_size: once
d_call: NA
v_call: TRBV6-5
cdr3_nt: TGTGCCAGCAAGCGGACTGTCGGGGCTAACTATGGCTACACCTTC
cdr3_aa: CASKRTVGANYGYTF

j_call: TRBJ2-5
clone_size: NA
d_call: NA
v_call: TRBV11-3
cdr3_nt: TGTGCCAGCAGCTTAGGACTGCCTGAGACCCAGTACTTC
cdr3_aa: CASSLGLPETQYF

j_call: TRBJ1-2
clone_size: NA
d_call: TRBD1
v_call: TRBV19
cdr3_nt: TGTGCCAGTAGTAAGGGACAGATCTATGGCTACACCTTC
cdr3_aa: CASSKGQIYGYTF

j_call: TRBJ2-7
clone_size: NA
d_call: NA
v_call: TRBV5-4
cdr3_nt: TGTGCCAGCACCTCGGCCTACGAGCAGTACTTC
cdr3_aa: CASTSAYEQYF

j_call: TRBJ1-5
clone_size: once
d_call: NA
v_call: TRBV6-5
cdr3_nt: TGTGCCAGCGGCGGACAGCATAATCAGCCCCAGCATTTT
cdr3_aa: CASGGQHNQPQHF

j_call: TRBJ2-1
clone_size: NA
d_call: NA
v_call: TRBV19
cdr3_nt: TGTGCCAGTAGCGGGGGATTCATCGAGCAGTTCTTC
cdr3_aa: CASSGGFIEQFF

j_call: TRBJ1-5
clone_size: once
d_call: TRBD1
v_call: TRBV2
cdr3_nt: TGTGCCAGCGGGGACAGGGGGCCCAATCAGCCCCAGCATTTT
cdr3_aa: CASGDRGPNQPQHF

j_call: TRBJ2-3
clone_size: NA
d_call: TRBD2
v_call: TRBV18
cdr3_nt: TGTGCCAGCTCACCCCCTCGTAGCGGGAGCACAGATACGCAGTATTTT
cdr3_aa: CASSPPRSGSTDTQYF

j_call: TRBJ2-1
clone_size: NA
d_call: TRBD2
v_call: TRBV4-1
cdr3_nt: TGCGCCAGCTCGGGGGGGCCATACAATGAGCAGTTCTTC
cdr3_aa: CASSGGPYNEQFF

j_call: TRBJ2-2
clone_size: NA
d_call: TRBD2
v_call: TRBV19
cdr3_nt: TGTGCCAGTAGCCGCCAATATCCGGGACTAGTCACCGGGGAGCTGTTTTTT
cdr3_aa: CASSRQYPGLVTGELFF

j_call: TRBJ2-4
clone_size: NA
d_call: NA
v_call: TRBV12-3/TRBV12-4
cdr3_nt: TGTGCCAGCAGTTTTAGCCAGGGCGACATTCAGTACTTC
cdr3_aa: CASSFSQGDIQYF

j_call: TRBJ2-2
clone_size: NA
d_call: TRBD2
v_call: TRBV19
cdr3_nt: TGTGCCAGTAATCTAGCGGACTACACCGGGGAGCTGTTTTTT
cdr3_aa: CASNLADYTGELFF

j_call: TRBJ2-7
clone_size: NA
d_call: NA
v_call: TRBV9
cdr3_nt: TGTGCCAGCAGCCACGATGTGCTAGGGGACGAGCAGTACTTC
cdr3_aa: CASSHDVLGDEQYF

j_call: TRBJ2-5
clone_size: NA
d_call: TRBD1
v_call: TRBV11-2
cdr3_nt: TGTGCCAGCAGCCCGGGACAGTTGAGGAGCGAGACCCAGTACTTC
cdr3_aa: CASSPGQLRSETQYF

j_call: TRBJ2-1
clone_size: NA
d_call: TRBD1
v_call: TRBV5-1
cdr3_nt: TGCGCCAGCAGCTGGGGACAGAGAAACAATGAGCAGTTCTTC
cdr3_aa: CASSWGQRNNEQFF

j_call: TRBJ1-2
clone_size: NA
d_call: TRBD1
v_call: TRBV6-2/TRBV6-3
cdr3_nt: TGTGCCAGCAGTTCCACCGGGACAGGGGGCTACAGAAACTATGGCTACACCTTC
cdr3_aa: CASSSTGTGGYRNYGYTF